This T cell receptor beta chain was sequenced during a study of T cell responses to AZD1222 COVID-19 vaccine. The protocol was immunoSEQ multiplex PCR, while the TCRdb copy is restricted to in-frame clones and leaves out a portion. The sample has some 200,000 clones; approximately 91% are singletons. The CDR3 is made up of 18 amino acids. The junction had 14 bases not matched to a gene; V was cut back by 0 bases and J by 6 bases. The germline V gene encodes CDR1 SGHRS and CDR2 YFSETQ. The sequenced sample was peripheral blood, obtained on day 0 of AZD1222 vaccination. The rearrangement uses TRBV5-1 and TRBJ2-2; TRBD2 matches 7 bases. This TCR was recovered from an adult in good health. The CDR3 DNA is TGCGCCAGCAGCTTGGAGGGGCGGGACTATGCCCGGTCCGGGGAGCTGTTTTTT. Translated: CASSLEGRDYARSGELFF.